Listed here are 25 T cell receptor beta chains from one sample, sequenced in a study of early T cells in non-severe SARS-CoV-2 infection. TCRdb reprocessed the 5' RACE reads via MiXCR and lists one record per CDR3 protein. The top ten hold roughly 3.9% of the sample, which has about 56,000 distinct CDR3 sequences, around 16% seen once. The sequenced sample was whole blood, obtained at baseline. The receptors shown here come from an adult who was a healthcare worker with PCR-confirmed SARS-CoV-2 infection or an uninfected control (not recorded which).

This clonotype has only a few counts. This chain links TRBV5-1 with TRBJ2-1; 12 bases fit TRBD2. The CDR3 runs 17 residues. Unmatched junction bases numbered 8, after V lost 0 bases and J lost 7 bases. Germline V CDR1 and CDR2: SGHRS, YFSETQ. In DNA form, the CDR3 reads TGCGCCAGCAGCTTGGAGGCTAGCGGGAGGGCCGTTAATGAGCAGTTCTTC. It is translated as CASSLEASGRAVNEQFF.

The genes are TRBV5-4 and TRBJ1-6; TRBD1 matches 9 bases. Unmatched junction bases numbered 4, after V lost 7 bases and J lost 5 bases. This CDR3 is 14 amino acids long. Per the germline V gene, CDR1 is SGHNT and CDR2 is YYREEE (reference sequence). CDR3 amino acids: CASSRDRDNSPLHF. Written as DNA, the CDR3 is TGTGCCAGCTCCCGGGACAGGGATAATTCACCCCTCCACTTT.

This clonotype was counted ten times or more. V usage is TRBV5-5 and J usage is TRBJ2-2, with 7 bases aligning to TRBD1. This CDR3 comprises 15 residues. Germline V gene sequence: CDR1 SGHKS, CDR2 YYEKEE (reference sequence). The ends lost 6 bases at V and 4 bases at J; junction bases unmatched: 9. In DNA form, the CDR3 reads TGTGCCAGCACACAGGGGCATTCGAGCACCGGGGAGCTGTTTTTT. Residues: CASTQGHSSTGELFF.

V and J are TRBV19 and TRBJ1-5, with 9 bases fitting TRBD1. J lost 2 bases, V lost 3 bases, and 5 bases had no gene match. The length of the CDR3 is 16 residues. In germline, CDR1 is LNHDA, CDR2 SQIVND (reference sequence). The CDR3 region has the DNA TGTGCCAGTAGTATCGAAACAGGGGGCGGCAATCAGCCCCAGCATTTT. This encodes CASSIETGGGNQPQHF.

The chain recombines TRBV18 with TRBJ1-2; D possibly corresponds to TRBD1 (6 bases). The germline V gene encodes CDR1 KGHSH and CDR2 LQKENI. CDR3 length equals 14 residues. V lost 4 bases and J 2 bases, leaving 11 bases between the germline ends. The CDR3 spells CASSRMDRNYGYTF. The CDR3 DNA reads TGTGCCAGCTCACGAATGGACAGAAACTATGGCTACACCTTC.

This chain uses TRBV5-5 with TRBJ1-2; 10 nucleotides line up with TRBD1. Germline CDR1 reads SGHKS; CDR2 reads YYEKEE (reference sequence). CDR3 size: 14 residues. The trim removed 4 bases at V and 6 bases at J, leaving 6 bases unmatched. This chain's CDR3 is CASSIGTGEHGYTF. As DNA, the CDR3 is TGTGCCAGCAGCATAGGGACAGGGGAACATGGCTACACCTTC.

This clonotype showed up many times. The rearrangement joins TRBV15 to TRBJ2-1; 10 bases map to TRBD2. This CDR3 is built from 16 residues. V was clipped by 0 bases and J by 12 bases; unmatched bases: 11. The V gene's germline CDR1 is LNHNV and CDR2 YYDKDF (reference sequence). CDR3 in DNA: TGTGCCACCAGCAGAGATCTGGCTAGCGGGAGTTTAAGGCAGTTCTTC. This translates into CATSRDLASGSLRQFF.

Concerning this clonotype itself: The junction does not match germline at one end; this may be a read error. CDR3 in amino acids: CVSSQETSGRADTQYF. The DNA of the CDR3 is TGTGTCAGCAGCCAAGAGACTAGCGGGAGAGCAGATACGCAGTATTTT. V is TRBV4-2 and J is TRBJ2-3, with TRBD2 identical over 12 bases. This CDR3 has 16 amino acids. Germline V gene data show CDR1 as LGHNA and CDR2 as YNFKEQ.

Only one count was recorded for this clonotype. The chain has TRBV4-2 and TRBJ2-1, with a weak D call TRBD2 (6 bases). The CDR3 covers 13 residues. The V end was cut by 5 bases, the J end by 9 bases, with 14 bases between. Germline V CDR1 and CDR2: LGHNA, YNFKEQ. CDR3 in amino acids: CASSEVGSSEQFF. The CDR3 DNA sequence: TGTGCCAGCAGCGAGGTCGGGAGCAGTGAGCAGTTCTTC.

The J gene is TRBJ2-7, the V gene TRBV7-9; TRBD1 agrees at 9 bases. V shed 3 bases and J 6 bases; nucleotides not matched to a gene: 6. From germline, CDR1 is SEHNR and CDR2 FQNEAQ (reference sequence). This CDR3 comprises 14 residues. As DNA, the CDR3 is TGTGCCAGCAGCTTTGCGGGACAGGGTCGCGAGCAGTACTTC. Residues: CASSFAGQGREQYF.

This clonotype was observed at least ten times. The chain uses TRBV7-9 and TRBJ1-3; D not resolved. V lost 2 bases and J 0 bases, leaving 11 bases between the germline ends. This CDR3 region has 16 residues. The germline CDR1 and CDR2 sequences are SEHNR and FQNEAQ (reference sequence). The CDR3 spells CASSLQGLFSGNTIYF. The CDR3 DNA reads TGTGCCAGCAGCTTACAAGGATTGTTCTCTGGAAACACCATATATTTT.

This clonotype was counted a few times. The gene calls are TRBV28 and TRBJ2-7, with unresolved D. This CDR3 region has 15 residues. The germline gives CDR1 MDHEN, CDR2 SYDVKM. The germline V and J ends were trimmed by 2 bases and 4 bases, with 15 bases remaining between them. The CDR3 DNA sequence: TGTGCCAGCAGTTTAGTTCTAGAAGGTTTGTACGAGCAGTACTTC. As protein: CASSLVLEGLYEQYF.

This clonotype turned up a few times. This chain links TRBV6-2 or TRBV6-3 with TRBJ2-2; D remains unclear. Trimming took 7 bases from V and 4 from J, leaving 7 bases between them. CDR1 and CDR2 from the germline V gene are MNHEY and SVGEGT. This CDR3 comprises 12 residues. CDR3 loop: CASIERTGELFF. In nucleotides, the CDR3 is TGTGCCAGCATCGAGCGCACCGGGGAGCTGTTTTTT.

This clonotype appeared a few times. The chain carries TRBV5-1 and TRBJ1-1; no firm D call. Germline V gene lookup returns CDR1 SGHRS and CDR2 YFSETQ. This CDR3 comprises 11 residues. V lost 5 bases to trimming and J lost 6 bases, with 8 bases between them. Written as DNA, the CDR3 is TGCGCCAGCAGGGATCAATCTGAAGCTTTCTTT. Translation gives CASRDQSEAFF.

This clonotype was detected many times. The genes are TRBV6-6 and TRBJ2-4; 8 nucleotides match TRBD1. The CDR3 contains 16 residues. In germline, CDR1 is MNHNY, CDR2 SVGAGI (reference sequence). V lost 5 bases and J lost 0; bases outside the gene matches: 6. CDR3 amino acids: CASSPGQGIAKNIQYF. In DNA, the CDR3 is TGTGCCAGCAGTCCTGGACAGGGAATAGCCAAAAACATTCAGTACTTC.

V usage is TRBV15 and J usage is TRBJ2-2, with D perhaps matching TRBD1 or TRBD2 (5 bases each). V lost 0 bases to trimming and J lost 3 bases, with 11 bases between them. The CDR3 spans 16 residues. CDR1 and CDR2 from the germline V gene are LNHNV and YYDKDF (reference sequence). The CDR3 coding sequence is TGTGCCACCAGCAGAGATCGGGACGGCTACACCGGGGAGCTGTTTTTT. Its translation: CATSRDRDGYTGELFF.

This clonotype was observed a few times. This rearrangement joins TRBV2 to TRBJ2-3; 8 nucleotides align to TRBD2. CDR1 SNHLY and CDR2 FYNNEI come from the germline V gene. Unmatched junction bases numbered 3, after V lost 0 bases and J lost 7 bases. The length of the CDR3 is 14 residues. The CDR3 DNA follows: TGTGCCAGCAGTGAAGCGGGACTAGGGAATACGCAGTATTTT. It yields the protein CASSEAGLGNTQYF.

The genes are TRBV30 and TRBJ2-7; 8 nucleotides align to TRBD1. V dropped 4 bases and J dropped 3; count of bases not matched to a gene: 5. Germline V gene sequence: CDR1 GTSNPN, CDR2 SVGIG (reference sequence). The CDR3 sequence is 13 residues long. CDR3 bases: TGTGCCTGGAATCCGACAGGGGACTACGAGCAGTACTTC. Protein product: CAWNPTGDYEQYF.

This clonotype has at least ten counts. The gene calls are TRBV12-3 or TRBV12-4 and TRBJ1-1; tentatively, D is TRBD1 (5 bases). There are 14 residues in the CDR3. Trimming took 4 bases from V and 1 from J, leaving 10 bases between them. CDR3 in amino acids: CASSWDEQNTEAFF. CDR3 DNA sequence: TGTGCCAGCAGTTGGGACGAACAGAACACTGAAGCTTTCTTT.

The gene calls are TRBV4-1 and TRBJ2-4; D tentatively reads TRBD1 or TRBD2 (5 bases each). Trimming took 2 bases from V and 6 from J, leaving 14 bases between them. The CDR3 is made up of 15 amino acids. Germline loops: CDR1 MGHRA, CDR2 YSYEKL. Here the CDR3 reads CASSQPRTRGNIQYF. The DNA of the CDR3 is TGCGCCAGCAGCCAACCCCGGACGAGGGGAAACATTCAGTACTTC.

The CDR3 here is CASSFRLANEQFF. The CDR3, as DNA: TGTGCCAGCAGCTTTCGACTAGCCAATGAGCAGTTCTTC. The V and J genes are TRBV7-8 and TRBJ2-1; 7 bases align to TRBD2. The CDR3 covers 13 residues. V trimming: 3 bases; J trimming: 6 bases; junction bases outside the gene matches: 2. Germline V gene sequence: CDR1 SGHVS, CDR2 FQNEAQ.

This clonotype was recorded a few times. V usage is TRBV19 and J usage is TRBJ2-7; the match to TRBD2 covers 11 bases. The trim removed 10 bases at V and 5 bases at J, leaving 4 bases unmatched. CDR3 length: 12 amino acids. CDR1 and CDR2 (germline): LNHDA, SQIVND (reference sequence). CDR3 loop: CATKTSGNEQYF. Written as DNA, the CDR3 is TGTGCCACTAAGACTAGCGGGAACGAGCAGTACTTC.

The rearrangement links TRBV20-1 to TRBJ2-1; D may be TRBD2 (6 bases). CDR3 length: 15 residues. CDR1 is DFQATT, CDR2 SNEGSKA, per germline (reference sequence). With 5 bases removed from V and 10 bases from J, the gap between germline ends came to 24 bases. CDR3 sequence: CSAVEGLRGLNEQFF. As DNA, the CDR3 is TGCAGTGCTGTGGAGGGGCTGCGAGGCTTAAACGAGCAGTTCTTC.

The rearrangement joins TRBV30 to TRBJ2-1; 9 bases fit TRBD1. The CDR3 is made up of 15 amino acids. V was pared by 0 bases and J by 1 base, with 1 base of the junction left unmatched. Germline loops: CDR1 GTSNPN, CDR2 SVGIG (reference sequence). This chain's CDR3 is CAWSVGTGSYNEQFF. The CDR3 DNA reads TGTGCCTGGAGTGTAGGGACAGGGTCCTACAATGAGCAGTTCTTC.

The genes are TRBV20-1 and TRBJ2-3; 16 bases match TRBD2. CDR1 and CDR2 (germline): DFQATT, SNEGSKA (reference sequence). The junction had 4 bases not matched to a gene; V was cut back by 6 bases and J by 4 bases. CDR3 length equals 15 residues. CDR3 amino acids: CSAGGLAGGPDTQYF. CDR3 bases: TGCAGTGCAGGGGGACTAGCGGGAGGGCCAGATACGCAGTATTTT.